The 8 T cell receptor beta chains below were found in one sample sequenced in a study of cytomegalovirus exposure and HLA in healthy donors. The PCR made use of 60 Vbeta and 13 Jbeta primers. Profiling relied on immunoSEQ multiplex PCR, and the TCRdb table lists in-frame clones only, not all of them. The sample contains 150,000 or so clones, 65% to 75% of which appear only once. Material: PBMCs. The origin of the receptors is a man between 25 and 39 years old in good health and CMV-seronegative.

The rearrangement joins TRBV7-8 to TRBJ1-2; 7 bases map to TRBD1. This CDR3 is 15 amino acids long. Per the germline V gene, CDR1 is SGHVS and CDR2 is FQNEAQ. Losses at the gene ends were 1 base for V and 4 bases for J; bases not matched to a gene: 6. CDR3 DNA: TGTGCCAGCAGCTTAGACAGGACAGGCCTCTATGGCTACACCTTC. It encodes CASSLDRTGLYGYTF.

The CDR3 loop reads CASRTGGLEYF. The CDR3 DNA is TGTGCCAGCCGAACCGGAGGACTTGAGTACTTC. V is TRBV19 and J is TRBJ2-7, with D perhaps matching TRBD2 (5 bases). The CDR3 runs to 11 residues. The germline V gene has CDR1 LNHDA and CDR2 SQIVND (reference sequence). The germline V and J ends were trimmed by 9 bases and 11 bases, with 17 bases remaining between them.

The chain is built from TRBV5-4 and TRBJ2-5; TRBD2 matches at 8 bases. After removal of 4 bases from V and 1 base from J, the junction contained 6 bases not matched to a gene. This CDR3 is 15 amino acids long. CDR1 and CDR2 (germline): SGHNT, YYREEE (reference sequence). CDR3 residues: CASSAYLAGQETQYF. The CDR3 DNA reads TGTGCCAGCAGCGCTTACCTAGCGGGCCAAGAGACCCAGTACTTC.

The CDR3 DNA is TGCAGCGTTGAGTCAGGAGGGCCAACCTCCTACAATGAGCAGTTCTTC. Its protein is CSVESGGPTSYNEQFF. The chain combines TRBV29-1 with TRBJ2-1, with D tentatively TRBD2 (6 bases). V lost 3 bases to trimming and J lost 0 bases, with 15 bases between them. CDR1 is SQVTM, CDR2 ANQGSEA, per germline. The CDR3 sequence is 16 residues long.

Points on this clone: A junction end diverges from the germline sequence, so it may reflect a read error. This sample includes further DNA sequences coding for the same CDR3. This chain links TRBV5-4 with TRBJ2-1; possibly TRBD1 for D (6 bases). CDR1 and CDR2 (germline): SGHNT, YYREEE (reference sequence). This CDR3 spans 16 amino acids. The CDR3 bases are TGTGCCAGCAGCTCCGGGGACATGGGACGGACGTTTGAGCAATTCTTC. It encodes CASSSGDMGRTFEQFF. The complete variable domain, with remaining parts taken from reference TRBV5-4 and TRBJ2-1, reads ETGVTQSPTHLIKTRGQQVTLRCSSQSGHNTVSWYQQALGQGPQFIFQYYREEENGRGNFPPRFSGLQFPNYSSELNVNALELDDSALYLCASSSGDMGRTFEQFFGPGTRLTVL.

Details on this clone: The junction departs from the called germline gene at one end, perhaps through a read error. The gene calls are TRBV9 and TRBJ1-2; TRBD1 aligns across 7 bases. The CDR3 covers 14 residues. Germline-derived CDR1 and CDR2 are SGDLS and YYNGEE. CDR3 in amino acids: CASSGQGSGYGYPF. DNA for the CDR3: TGTGCCAGCAGCGGACAGGGAAGTGGCTATGGCTACCCCTTC.

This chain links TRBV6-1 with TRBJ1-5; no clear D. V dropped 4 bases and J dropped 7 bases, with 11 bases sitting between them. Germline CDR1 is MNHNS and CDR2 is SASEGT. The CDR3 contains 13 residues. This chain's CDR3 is CASSAEVRQPQHF. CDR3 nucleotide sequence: TGTGCCAGCAGTGCCGAGGTTCGGCAGCCCCAGCATTTT.

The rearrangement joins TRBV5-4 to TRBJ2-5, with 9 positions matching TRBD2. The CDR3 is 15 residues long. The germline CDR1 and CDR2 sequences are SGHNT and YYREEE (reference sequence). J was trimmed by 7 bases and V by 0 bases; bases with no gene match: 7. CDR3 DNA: TGTGCCAGCAGCTTGGTAGGGACTAGCAGCGCGACCCAGTACTTC. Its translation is CASSLVGTSSATQYF.